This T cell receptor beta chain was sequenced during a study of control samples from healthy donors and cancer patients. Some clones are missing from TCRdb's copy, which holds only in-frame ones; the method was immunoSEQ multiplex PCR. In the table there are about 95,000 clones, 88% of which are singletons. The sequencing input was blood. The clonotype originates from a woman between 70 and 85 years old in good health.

The chain's CDR3 is CASSQERPTGNTIYF. The CDR3 DNA sequence: TGCGCCAGCAGCCAAGAACGCCCAACAGGAAACACCATATATTTT. The gene calls are TRBV4-1 and TRBJ1-3; D call uncertain. Germline CDR1 MGHRA, CDR2 YSYEKL. The CDR3 is made up of 15 amino acids. Trimming took off 0 bases at V and 4 bases at J, with 10 bases between the two ends.